Below, 17 T cell receptor beta chains from the same sample are listed, as sequenced in a study of chemoradiotherapy in HPV16-positive cancers. TCRdb keeps only in-frame clones here, not all; method: immunoSEQ multiplex PCR. The sample holds 10,000 to 15,000 clones; about 75% are singletons and the top ten take around 6.8%. The sample was gathered from a patient who underwent chemoradiotherapy. These receptors were collected from a human donor with HPV-associated anogenital cancer.

The gene calls are TRBV9 and TRBJ1-2; D not certain. CDR3 length: 15 amino acids. Germline V lookup: CDR1 SGDLS, CDR2 YYNGEE. V lost 0 bases, J lost 0 bases, and 9 bases lay in between. The CDR3 bases are TGTGCCAGCAGCGTAGGGCAGAAAGCTAACTATGGCTACACCTTC. It codes for CASSVGQKANYGYTF.

For the CDR3, the DNA is TGTGCCAGCAGCCCGAAGCTGGACAGCACTGAAGCTTTCTTT. Its protein is CASSPKLDSTEAFF. The chain links TRBV7-8 to TRBJ1-1, with a tentative D call TRBD1 (6 bases). Trimming took 5 bases from V and 4 from J, leaving 14 bases between them. Germline V CDR1 and CDR2: SGHVS, FQNEAQ. The CDR3 is 14 amino acids. Complete variable domain (other parts from reference TRBV7-8 and TRBJ1-1): GAGVSQSPRYKVAKRGQDVALRCDPISGHVSLFWYQQALGQGPEFLTYFQNEAQLDKSGLPSDRFFAERPEGSVSTLKIQRTQQEDSAVYLCASSPKLDSTEAFFGQGTRLTVV.

The chain has TRBV19 and TRBJ1-1, with D possibly being TRBD1 (5 bases). The CDR3 runs to 14 residues. V lost 6 bases, J lost 4 bases, and 15 bases lay in between. The germline V gene has CDR1 LNHDA and CDR2 SQIVND (reference sequence). CDR3 sequence: CASSRGSRSTEAFF. The CDR3 region has the DNA TGTGCCAGTAGCCGGGGGAGTCGGAGCACTGAAGCTTTCTTT.

The chain couples TRBV18 to TRBJ1-1; D remains ambiguous. The CDR3 extends over 13 amino acids. CDR1 is KGHSH and CDR2 is LQKENI in the germline V gene. V was trimmed by 4 bases and J by 0 bases, leaving 6 bases between them. CDR3 sequence: CASSQEMNTEAFF. In DNA, the CDR3 is TGTGCCAGCTCACAGGAGATGAACACTGAAGCTTTCTTT.

This clone has just one count. The CDR3 DNA reads TGTGCCATCAGGGCGGGAGGGCCTAAAGGCGAGCAGTACTTC. Protein product: CAIRAGGPKGEQYF. The rearrangement links TRBV10-3 to TRBJ2-7; the match to TRBD2 covers 9 bases. This CDR3 contains 14 residues. V lost 6 bases and J lost 6; bases outside the gene matches: 9. Germline loops: CDR1 ENHRY, CDR2 SYGVKD.

The chain joins TRBV13 to TRBJ1-2; D is possibly TRBD1 (6 bases). V was trimmed by 5 bases and J by 4 bases, leaving 20 bases between them. The CDR3 runs to 16 residues. Germline V CDR1 and CDR2: PRHDT, FYEKMQ (reference sequence). The CDR3 DNA reads as TGTGCCAGCAGCGATACGGGGACAAATTCCATCTATGGCTACACCTTC. Translating gives CASSDTGTNSIYGYTF.

This rearrangement joins TRBV4-3 to TRBJ1-2; D is undetermined. Germline loops: CDR1 LGHNA, CDR2 YSLEER. Between the trimmed V and J ends, which lost 4 bases and 2 bases, there was a span of 11 bases. This CDR3 has 14 amino acids. CDR3 region: CASSPSWSNYGYTF. Here the CDR3 DNA reads TGCGCCAGCAGCCCGTCTTGGAGCAACTATGGCTACACCTTC.

The chain recombines TRBV28 with TRBJ2-5; TRBD1 matches 9 bases. Germline loops: CDR1 MDHEN, CDR2 SYDVKM. The CDR3 sequence is 15 residues long. With V trimmed by 2 bases and J by 9 bases, 10 bases remained unmatched. CDR3 bases: TGTGCCAGCAGTTTAGACAGGGGGGCCCCGAGGGCCCAGTACTTC. Protein product: CASSLDRGAPRAQYF.

The rearrangement joins TRBV5-1 to TRBJ1-3; D is unresolved. Germline CDR1 SGHRS, CDR2 YFSETQ. V shed 1 base and J shed 7 bases, with 9 bases lying between them. The CDR3 totals 13 residues. As DNA, the CDR3 is TGCGCCAGCAGCTTGAAGGGTTCGAACACCATATATTTT. The encoded protein is CASSLKGSNTIYF. Variable domain in full (rest from reference TRBV5-1 and TRBJ1-3): KAGVTQTPRYLIKTRGQQVTLSCSPISGHRSVSWYQQTPGQGLQFLFEYFSETQRNKGNFPGRFSGRQFSNSRSEMNVSTLELGDSALYLCASSLKGSNTIYFGEGSWLTVV.

The gene calls are TRBV6-5 and TRBJ2-1, with no clear D. Germline-derived CDR1 and CDR2 are MNHEY and SVGAGI. Trimming stripped 2 bases from V and 0 bases from J, with 8 bases between. The CDR3 sequence is 15 residues long. The CDR3 DNA is TGTGCCAGCAGTTACGAGTCCCGCTCCTACAATGAGCAGTTCTTC. Translating gives CASSYESRSYNEQFF.

This clone was seen a few times. This chain uses TRBV6-1 with TRBJ2-7, with a tentative D call TRBD1 (5 bases). Germline V gene sequence: CDR1 MNHNS, CDR2 SASEGT. Trimming took off 10 bases at V and 0 bases at J, with 16 bases between the two ends. The CDR3 consists of 14 residues. The DNA of the CDR3 is TGTGCCACCGCCATCCCAGGGTTCTCCTACGAGCAGTACTTC. This codes for CATAIPGFSYEQYF.

This chain joins TRBV28 and TRBJ2-7; no firm D call. Between the trimmed V and J ends, which lost 3 bases and 1 base, there was a span of 10 bases. Germline V gives CDR1 MDHEN, CDR2 SYDVKM. The CDR3 runs to 14 residues. The CDR3 region is CASSFLGPSYEQYF. The CDR3 DNA sequence: TGTGCCAGCAGTTTCTTAGGGCCATCCTACGAGCAGTACTTC.

The rearrangement uses TRBV15 and TRBJ1-5; D perhaps matches TRBD1 (5 bases). Germline CDR1 and CDR2: LNHNV and YYDKDF (reference sequence). Trimming shortened V by 0 bases and J by 0 bases, and 9 bases separated the two germline ends. The CDR3 consists of 16 residues. CDR3: CATSRDSGTSNQPQHF. The CDR3 DNA sequence: TGTGCCACCAGCAGAGATTCCGGGACTAGCAATCAGCCCCAGCATTTT.

The chain joins TRBV9 to TRBJ2-5, with D maybe TRBD1 (6 bases). V shed 1 base and J shed 5 bases, with 9 bases lying between them. The CDR3 length is 13 residues. Per the germline V gene, CDR1 is SGDLS and CDR2 is YYNGEE. The CDR3 coding sequence is TGTGCCAGCAGCGTATCAGGGGTTGAGACCCAGTACTTC. Its translation is CASSVSGVETQYF.

The chain links TRBV23-1 to TRBJ1-1; D ambiguous. TRBV23-1 is flagged as an ORF with uncertain function. The length of the CDR3 is 11 residues. The germline V and J ends were trimmed by 6 bases and 1 base, with 3 bases remaining between them. The CDR3 region has the DNA TGCGCCAGCAGACAGAACACTGAAGCTTTCTTT. This codes for CASRQNTEAFF.

The chain recombines TRBV7-3 with TRBJ2-1; TRBD2 is a possible D gene (6 bases). The germline gives CDR1 SGHTA, CDR2 FQGTGA. Between the trimmed V and J ends, which lost 0 bases and 9 bases, there was a span of 9 bases. The CDR3 contains 13 residues. CDR3: CASSLTTRTEQFF. The CDR3 nucleotides read TGTGCCAGCAGCTTAACGACTAGGACTGAGCAGTTCTTC.

V and J are TRBV10-1 and TRBJ1-3, with D possibly matching TRBD1 (6 bases). Trimming stripped 2 bases from V and 0 bases from J, with 11 bases between. Germline CDR1 and CDR2: WNHNN and SYGVQD (reference sequence). This CDR3 comprises 16 residues. The CDR3 DNA reads as TGCGCCAGCAGTGAGCACCGGGACAACTCTGGAAACACCATATATTTT. Encoded protein: CASSEHRDNSGNTIYF.